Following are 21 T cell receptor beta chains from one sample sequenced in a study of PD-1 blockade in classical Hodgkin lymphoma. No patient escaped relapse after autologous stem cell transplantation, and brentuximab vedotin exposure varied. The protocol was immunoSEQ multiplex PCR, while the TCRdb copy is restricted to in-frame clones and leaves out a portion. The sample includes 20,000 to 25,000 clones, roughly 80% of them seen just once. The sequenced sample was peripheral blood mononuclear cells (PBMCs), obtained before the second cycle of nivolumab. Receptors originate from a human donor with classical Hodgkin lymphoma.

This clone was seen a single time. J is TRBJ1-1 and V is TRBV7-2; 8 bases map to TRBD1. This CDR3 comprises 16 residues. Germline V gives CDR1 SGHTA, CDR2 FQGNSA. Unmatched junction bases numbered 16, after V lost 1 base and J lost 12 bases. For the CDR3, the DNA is TGTGCCAGCAGCTTAGTAGTGTTTGGGTCAGGGGGCTCATCTTTCTTT. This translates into CASSLVVFGSGGSSFF.

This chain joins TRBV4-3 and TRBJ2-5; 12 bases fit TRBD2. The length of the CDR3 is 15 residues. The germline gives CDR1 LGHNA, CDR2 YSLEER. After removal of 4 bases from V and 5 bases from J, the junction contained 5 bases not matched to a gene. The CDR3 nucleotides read TGCGCCAGCAGCCCCACGACTAGCGGGGGTGAGACCCAGTACTTC. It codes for CASSPTTSGGETQYF.

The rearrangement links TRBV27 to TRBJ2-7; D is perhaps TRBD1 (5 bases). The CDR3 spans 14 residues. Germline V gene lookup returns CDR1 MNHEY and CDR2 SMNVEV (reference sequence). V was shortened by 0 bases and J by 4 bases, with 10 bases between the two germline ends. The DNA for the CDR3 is TGTGCCAGCAGTTTATCGCGGAAGGGGTACGAGCAGTACTTC. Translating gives CASSLSRKGYEQYF.

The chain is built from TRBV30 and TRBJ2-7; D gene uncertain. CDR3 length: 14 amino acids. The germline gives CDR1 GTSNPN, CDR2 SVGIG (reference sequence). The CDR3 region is CAFDPYISVGEQYF. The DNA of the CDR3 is TGTGCTTTCGACCCTTACATATCCGTCGGCGAGCAGTACTTC.

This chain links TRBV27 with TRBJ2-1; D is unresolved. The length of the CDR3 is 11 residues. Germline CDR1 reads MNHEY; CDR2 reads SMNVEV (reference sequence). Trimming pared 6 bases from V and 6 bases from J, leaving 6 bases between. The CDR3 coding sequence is TGTGCCAGCAGAACCGGCAATGAGCAGTTCTTC. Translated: CASRTGNEQFF.

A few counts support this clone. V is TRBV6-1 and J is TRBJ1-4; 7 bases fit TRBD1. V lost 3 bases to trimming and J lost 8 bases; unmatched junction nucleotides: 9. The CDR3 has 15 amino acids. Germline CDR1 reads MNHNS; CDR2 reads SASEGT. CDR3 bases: TGTGCCAGCAGTGATCTTTCCGACAGGGCCGAAAAACTGTTTTTT. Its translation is CASSDLSDRAEKLFF.

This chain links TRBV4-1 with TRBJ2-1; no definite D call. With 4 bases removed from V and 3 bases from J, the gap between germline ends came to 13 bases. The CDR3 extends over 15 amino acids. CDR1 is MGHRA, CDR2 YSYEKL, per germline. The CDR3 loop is CASSLSRQDYNEQFF. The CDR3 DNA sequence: TGCGCCAGCAGCCTTTCCAGACAAGACTACAATGAGCAGTTCTTC.

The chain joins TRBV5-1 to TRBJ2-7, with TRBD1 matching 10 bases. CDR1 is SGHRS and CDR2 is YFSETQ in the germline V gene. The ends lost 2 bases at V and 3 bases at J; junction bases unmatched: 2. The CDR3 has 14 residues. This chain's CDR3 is CASSFRDRGYEQYF. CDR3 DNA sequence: TGCGCCAGCAGCTTTAGGGACAGGGGCTACGAGCAGTACTTC.

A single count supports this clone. CDR3 DNA: TGTGCCAGAAGCTTCCCGAGGAATGGGCGCAGGGCCACTGAAGCTTTCTTT. Residues: CARSFPRNGRRATEAFF. The J gene is TRBJ1-1, the V gene TRBV5-3; TRBD1 might be the D (5 bases). TRBV5-3 is flagged as an ORF with uncertain function. The V end was cut by 2 bases, the J end by 4 bases, with 21 bases between. This CDR3 contains 17 residues.

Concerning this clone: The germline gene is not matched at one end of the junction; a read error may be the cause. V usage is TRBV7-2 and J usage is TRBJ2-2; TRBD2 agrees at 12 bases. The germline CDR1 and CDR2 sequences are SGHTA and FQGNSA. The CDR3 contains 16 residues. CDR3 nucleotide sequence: TGTGCCAGCAGCCTAGCGGGGGGGCCCAACACCGGGGAGCTGTTTTTT. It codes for CASSLAGGPNTGELFF.

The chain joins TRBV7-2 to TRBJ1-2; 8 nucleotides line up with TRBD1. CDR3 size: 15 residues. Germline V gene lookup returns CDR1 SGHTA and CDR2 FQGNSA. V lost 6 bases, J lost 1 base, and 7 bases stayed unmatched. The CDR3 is CASSRDRGRNYGYTF. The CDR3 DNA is TGTGCCAGCAGTCGAGACAGGGGCCGTAACTATGGCTACACCTTC. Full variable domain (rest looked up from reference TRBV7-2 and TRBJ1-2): GAGVSQSPSNKVTEKGKDVELRCDPISGHTALYWYRQSLGQGLEFLIYFQGNSAPDKSGLPSDRFSAERTGGSVSTLTIQRTQQEDSAVYLCASSRDRGRNYGYTFGSGTRLTVV.

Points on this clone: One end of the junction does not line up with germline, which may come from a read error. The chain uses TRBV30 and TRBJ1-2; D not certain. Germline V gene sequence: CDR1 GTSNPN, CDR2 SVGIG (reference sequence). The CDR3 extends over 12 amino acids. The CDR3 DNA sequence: TGCAGGATTACGAAGACTAACTATGGCTACACCTTC. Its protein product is CRITKTNYGYTF.

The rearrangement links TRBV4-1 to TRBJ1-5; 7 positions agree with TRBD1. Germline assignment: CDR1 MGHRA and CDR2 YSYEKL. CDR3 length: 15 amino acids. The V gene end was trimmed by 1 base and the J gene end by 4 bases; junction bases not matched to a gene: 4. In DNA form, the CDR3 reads TGCGCCAGCAGCCAAGGACAGGGCAGGAATCAGCCCCAGCATTTT. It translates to CASSQGQGRNQPQHF.

The CDR3 DNA reads TGTGCCAGCAGTTACTCCAGGGCTGAAAATTCACCCCTCCACTTT. It is translated as CASSYSRAENSPLHF. The chain carries TRBV6-6 and TRBJ1-6; a weak D match, TRBD1 (5 bases). The germline V gene encodes CDR1 MNHNY and CDR2 SVGAGI (reference sequence). V shed 0 bases and J shed 7 bases, with 10 bases lying between them. This CDR3 is built from 15 residues.

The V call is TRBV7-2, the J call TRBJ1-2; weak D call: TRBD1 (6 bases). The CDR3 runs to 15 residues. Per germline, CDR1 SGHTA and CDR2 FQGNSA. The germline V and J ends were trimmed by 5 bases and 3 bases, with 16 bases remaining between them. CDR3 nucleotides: TGTGCCAGCAGCCAAGGGACAAAGCGGTACTATGGCTACACCTTC. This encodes CASSQGTKRYYGYTF.

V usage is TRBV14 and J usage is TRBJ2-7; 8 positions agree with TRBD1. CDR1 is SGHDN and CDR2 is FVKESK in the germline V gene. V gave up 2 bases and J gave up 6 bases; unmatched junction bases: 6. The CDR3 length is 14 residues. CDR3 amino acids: CASSQLTGAFEQYF. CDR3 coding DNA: TGTGCCAGCAGCCAACTGACAGGGGCTTTCGAGCAGTACTTC.

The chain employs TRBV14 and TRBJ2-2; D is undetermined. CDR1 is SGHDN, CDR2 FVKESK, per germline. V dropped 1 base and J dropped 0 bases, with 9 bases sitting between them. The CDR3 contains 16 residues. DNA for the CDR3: TGTGCCAGCAGCCAAGTCGCTGGAGCGAACACCGGGGAGCTGTTTTTT. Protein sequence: CASSQVAGANTGELFF.

The CDR3: CASSKESPGGTDTQYF. The DNA for the CDR3 is TGTGCCAGCAGCAAAGAGAGTCCCGGGGGCACAGATACGCAGTATTTT. The chain is built from TRBV21-1 and TRBJ2-3; the table's D call, TRBD2, was not checked against the DNA. TRBV21-1 is marked as a pseudogene. The CDR3 spans 16 residues.

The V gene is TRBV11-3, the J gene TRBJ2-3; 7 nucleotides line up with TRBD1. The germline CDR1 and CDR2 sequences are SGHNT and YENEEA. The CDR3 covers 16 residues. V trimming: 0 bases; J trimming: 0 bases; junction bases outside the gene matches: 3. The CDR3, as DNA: TGTGCCAGCAGCTTAGAGACAGGGTTTAGCACAGATACGCAGTATTTT. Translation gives CASSLETGFSTDTQYF.

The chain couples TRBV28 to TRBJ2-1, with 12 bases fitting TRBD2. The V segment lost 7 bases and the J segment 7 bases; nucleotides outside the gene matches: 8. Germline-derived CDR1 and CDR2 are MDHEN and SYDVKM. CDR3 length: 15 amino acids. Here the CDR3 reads CASILAGGPGNEQFF. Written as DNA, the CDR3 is TGTGCCAGCATTCTAGCGGGGGGGCCTGGAAATGAGCAGTTCTTC.

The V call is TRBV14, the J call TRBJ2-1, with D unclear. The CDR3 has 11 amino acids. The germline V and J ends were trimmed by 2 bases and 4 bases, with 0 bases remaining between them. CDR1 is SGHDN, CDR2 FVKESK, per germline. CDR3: CASSQYNEQFF. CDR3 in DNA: TGTGCCAGCAGCCAATACAATGAGCAGTTCTTC. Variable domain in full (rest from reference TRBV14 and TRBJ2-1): EAGVTQFPSHSVIEKGQTVTLRCDPISGHDNLYWYRRVMGKEIKFLLHFVKESKQDESGMPNNRFLAERTGGTYSTLKVQPAELEDSGVYFCASSQYNEQFFGPGTRLTVL.